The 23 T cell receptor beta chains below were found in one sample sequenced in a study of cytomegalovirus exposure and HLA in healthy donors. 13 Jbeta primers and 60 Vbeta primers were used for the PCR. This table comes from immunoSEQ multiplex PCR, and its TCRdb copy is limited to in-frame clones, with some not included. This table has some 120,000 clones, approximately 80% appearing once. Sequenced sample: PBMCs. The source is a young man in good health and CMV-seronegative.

The CDR3 DNA is TGTGCCAGCAGCTTTCAGGGAAATGAAAAACTGTTTTTT. The encoded protein is CASSFQGNEKLFF. This chain links TRBV7-2 with TRBJ1-4; D perhaps matches TRBD1 (5 bases). The V end was cut by 3 bases, the J end by 5 bases, with 7 bases between. Germline assignment: CDR1 SGHTA and CDR2 FQGNSA. CDR3 size: 13 residues.

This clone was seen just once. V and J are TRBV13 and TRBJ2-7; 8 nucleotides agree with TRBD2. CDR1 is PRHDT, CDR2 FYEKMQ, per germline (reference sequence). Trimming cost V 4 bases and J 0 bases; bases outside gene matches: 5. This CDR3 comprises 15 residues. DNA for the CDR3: TGTGCCAGCAGCTGGGGGACTAGAGCCTCCTACGAGCAGTACTTC. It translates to CASSWGTRASYEQYF.

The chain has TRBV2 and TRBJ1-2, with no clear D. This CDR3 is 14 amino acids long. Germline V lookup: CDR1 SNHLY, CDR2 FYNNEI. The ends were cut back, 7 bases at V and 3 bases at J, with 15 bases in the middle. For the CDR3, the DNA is TGTGCCAGCACCGAACGGGTCGGAGACTATGGCTACACCTTC. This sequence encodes CASTERVGDYGYTF. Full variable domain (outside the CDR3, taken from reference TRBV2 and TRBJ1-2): EPEVTQTPSHQVTQMGQEVILRCVPISNHLYFYWYRQILGQKVEFLVSFYNNEISEKSEIFDDQFSVERPDGSNFTLKIRSTKLEDSAMYFCASTERVGDYGYTFGSGTRLTVV.

The CDR3 nucleotides are TGTGCCTGGAGTGTAGGTGGGACAGGCGGGAGTGGCTACACCTTC. This translates into CAWSVGGTGGSGYTF. The chain has TRBV30 and TRBJ1-2, with 8 bases matching TRBD1. CDR3 length: 15 amino acids. Germline CDR1 is GTSNPN and CDR2 is SVGIG (reference sequence). V shed 0 bases and J 7 bases; nucleotides not matched to a gene: 10.

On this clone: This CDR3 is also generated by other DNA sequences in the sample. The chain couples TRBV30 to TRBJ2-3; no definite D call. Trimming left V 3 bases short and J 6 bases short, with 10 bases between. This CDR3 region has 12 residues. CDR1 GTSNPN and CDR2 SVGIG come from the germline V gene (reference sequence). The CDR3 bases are TGTGCCTGGAGCCTTGGCGGTGATACGCAGTATTTT. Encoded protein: CAWSLGGDTQYF.

The CDR3 DNA is TGCAGTGCCCCCCGCGCTTGGGAGCAGTACTTC. Translation gives CSAPRAWEQYF. The gene calls are TRBV20-1 and TRBJ2-7; D gene unclear. CDR1 is DFQATT and CDR2 is SNEGSKA in the germline V gene (reference sequence). There are 11 residues in the CDR3. Trimming stripped 6 bases from V and 7 bases from J, with 13 bases between.

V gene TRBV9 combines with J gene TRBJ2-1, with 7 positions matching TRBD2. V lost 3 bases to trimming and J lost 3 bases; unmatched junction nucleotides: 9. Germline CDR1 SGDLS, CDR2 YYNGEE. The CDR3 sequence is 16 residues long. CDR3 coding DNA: TGTGCCAGCAGCGCATCCGGGACTAATAACTACAATGAGCAGTTCTTC. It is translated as CASSASGTNNYNEQFF.

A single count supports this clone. The CDR3 is CATSRDRHRGMGAQHF. DNA for the CDR3: TGTGCCACCAGCAGAGATCGGCACAGGGGGATGGGGGCCCAGCATTTT. This chain joins TRBV15 and TRBJ1-5, with 8 bases lining up with TRBD1. Per germline, CDR1 LNHNV and CDR2 YYDKDF (reference sequence). V lost 0 bases and J lost 11; bases outside the gene matches: 12. The CDR3 extends over 16 amino acids.

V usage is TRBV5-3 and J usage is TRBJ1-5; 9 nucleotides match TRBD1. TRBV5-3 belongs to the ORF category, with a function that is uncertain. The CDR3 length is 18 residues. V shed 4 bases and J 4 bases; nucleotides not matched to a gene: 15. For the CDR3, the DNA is TGTGCCAGAAGCCAATTGGACAGGGGAGATTTGGGGAATCAGCCCCAGCATTTT. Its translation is CARSQLDRGDLGNQPQHF.

Here the CDR3 DNA reads TGCGCCAGCAGCTTGGGACTAGCGGATTACAATGAGCAGTTCTTC. Protein: CASSLGLADYNEQFF. This chain links TRBV5-1 with TRBJ2-1; TRBD2 matches 9 bases. The CDR3 has 15 amino acids. V trimming: 0 bases; J trimming: 4 bases; junction bases outside the gene matches: 2. CDR1 SGHRS and CDR2 YFSETQ come from the germline V gene.

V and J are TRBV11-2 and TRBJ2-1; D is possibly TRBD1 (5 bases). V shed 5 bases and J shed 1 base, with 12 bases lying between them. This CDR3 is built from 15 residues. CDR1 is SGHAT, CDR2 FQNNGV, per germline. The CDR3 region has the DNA TGTGCCAGCAGCCCCCGACAGAGGTCCTACAATGAGCAGTTCTTC. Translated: CASSPRQRSYNEQFF.

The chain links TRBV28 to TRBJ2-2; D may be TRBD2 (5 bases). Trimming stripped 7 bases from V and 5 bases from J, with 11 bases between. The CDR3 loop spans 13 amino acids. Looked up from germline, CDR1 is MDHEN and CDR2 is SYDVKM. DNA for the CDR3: TGTGCCAGCATTGAGGGAGTAACCGGGGAGCTGTTTTTT. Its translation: CASIEGVTGELFF.

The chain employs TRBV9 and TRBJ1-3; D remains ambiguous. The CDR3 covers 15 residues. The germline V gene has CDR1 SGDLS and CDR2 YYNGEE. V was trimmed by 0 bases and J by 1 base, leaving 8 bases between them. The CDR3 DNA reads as TGTGCCAGCAGCGTAGCCGGTACTTCTGGAAACACCATATATTTT. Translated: CASSVAGTSGNTIYF.

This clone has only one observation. The CDR3 bases are TGTGCCAGCAGCGTAGGGCTAGTCCAAGGCGGGGAGCTGTTTTTT. Amino acids: CASSVGLVQGGELFF. The chain uses TRBV9 and TRBJ2-2, with D hard to call. The CDR3 contains 15 residues. Per the germline V gene, CDR1 is SGDLS and CDR2 is YYNGEE. The V gene lost 0 bases and the J gene lost 7 bases, with 13 bases spanning the gap. Variable domain in full (rest from reference TRBV9 and TRBJ2-2): DSGVTQTPKHLITATGQRVTLRCSPRSGDLSVYWYQQSLDQGLQFLIQYYNGEERAKGNILERFSAQQFPDLHSELNLSSLELGDSALYFCASSVGLVQGGELFFGEGSRLTVL.

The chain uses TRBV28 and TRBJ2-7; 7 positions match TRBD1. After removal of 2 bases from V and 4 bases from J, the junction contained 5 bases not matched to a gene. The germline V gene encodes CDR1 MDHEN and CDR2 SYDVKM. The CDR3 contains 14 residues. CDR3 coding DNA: TGTGCCAGCAGTTTAGGTGCAGGGGGATACGAGCAGTACTTC. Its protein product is CASSLGAGGYEQYF.

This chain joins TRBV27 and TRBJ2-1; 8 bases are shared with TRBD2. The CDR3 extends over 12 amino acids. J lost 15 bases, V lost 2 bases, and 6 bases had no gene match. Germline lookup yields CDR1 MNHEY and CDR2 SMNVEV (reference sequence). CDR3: CASSLTSGRPFF. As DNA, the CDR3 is TGTGCCAGCAGTTTAACTAGCGGAAGACCGTTCTTC.

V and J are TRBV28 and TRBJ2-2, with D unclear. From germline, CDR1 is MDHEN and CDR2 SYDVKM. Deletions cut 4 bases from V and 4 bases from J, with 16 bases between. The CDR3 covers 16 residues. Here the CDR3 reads CASSSPSGVGTGELFF. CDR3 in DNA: TGTGCCAGCAGTTCCCCCTCCGGAGTGGGCACCGGGGAGCTGTTTTTT.

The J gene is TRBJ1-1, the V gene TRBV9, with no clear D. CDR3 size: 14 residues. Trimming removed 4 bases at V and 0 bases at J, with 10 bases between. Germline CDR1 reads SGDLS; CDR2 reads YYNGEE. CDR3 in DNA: TGTGCCAGCAGCCGGAGCACGATGAACACTGAAGCTTTCTTT. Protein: CASSRSTMNTEAFF.

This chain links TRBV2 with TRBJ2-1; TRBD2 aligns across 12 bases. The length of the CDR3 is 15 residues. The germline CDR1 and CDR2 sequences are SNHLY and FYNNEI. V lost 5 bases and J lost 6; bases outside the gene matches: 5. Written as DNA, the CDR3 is TGTGCCAGCAGTTTACTAGCGGGAGGTCTCAATGAGCAGTTCTTC. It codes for CASSLLAGGLNEQFF.

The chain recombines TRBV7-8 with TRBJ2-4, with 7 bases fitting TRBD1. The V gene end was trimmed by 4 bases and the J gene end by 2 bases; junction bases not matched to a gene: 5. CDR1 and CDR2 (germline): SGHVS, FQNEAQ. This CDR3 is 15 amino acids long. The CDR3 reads CASSSTTGTKNIQYF. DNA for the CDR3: TGTGCCAGCAGCTCGACGACAGGGACCAAAAACATTCAGTACTTC.

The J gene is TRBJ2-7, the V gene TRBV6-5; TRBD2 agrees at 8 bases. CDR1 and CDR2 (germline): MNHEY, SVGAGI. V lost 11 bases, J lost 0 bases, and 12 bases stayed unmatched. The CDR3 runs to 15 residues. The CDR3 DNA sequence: TGTGCCGGCATCCCAGCGGGAGCCAGCTCCTACGAGCAGTACTTC. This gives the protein CAGIPAGASSYEQYF.

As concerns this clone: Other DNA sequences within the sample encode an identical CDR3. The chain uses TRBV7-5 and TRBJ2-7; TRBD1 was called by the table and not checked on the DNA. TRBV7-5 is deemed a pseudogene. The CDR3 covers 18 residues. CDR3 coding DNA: TGTGCCAGAAGCTTCAGGGATGACAGGTGCGTCCCCGAATACGAACAGTACTTC. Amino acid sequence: CARSFRDDRCVPEYEQYF.

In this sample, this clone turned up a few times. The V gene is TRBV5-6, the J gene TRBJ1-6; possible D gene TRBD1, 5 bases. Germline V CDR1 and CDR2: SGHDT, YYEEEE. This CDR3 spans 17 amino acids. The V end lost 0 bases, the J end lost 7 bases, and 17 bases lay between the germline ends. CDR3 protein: CASSLGRQGLRNSPLHF. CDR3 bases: TGTGCCAGCAGCTTGGGGCGCCAGGGCTTAAGAAATTCACCCCTCCACTTT.